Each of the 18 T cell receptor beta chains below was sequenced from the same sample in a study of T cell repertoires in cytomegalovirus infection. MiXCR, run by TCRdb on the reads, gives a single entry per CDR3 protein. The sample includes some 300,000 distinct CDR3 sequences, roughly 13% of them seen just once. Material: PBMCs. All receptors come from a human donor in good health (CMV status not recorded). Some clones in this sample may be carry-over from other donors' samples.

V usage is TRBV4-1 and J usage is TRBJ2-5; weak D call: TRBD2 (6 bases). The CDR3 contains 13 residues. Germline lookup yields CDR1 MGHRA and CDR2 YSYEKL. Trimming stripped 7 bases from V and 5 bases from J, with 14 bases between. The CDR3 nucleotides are TGCGCCAGCATCCCCTTAAGCGGGGAGACCCAGTACTTC. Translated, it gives CASIPLSGETQYF.

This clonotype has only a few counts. CDR3 residues: CASSSSSGTGEGSYEQYF. The CDR3 DNA is TGTGCCAGCAGTTCCTCTTCCGGGACAGGGGAGGGGTCCTACGAGCAGTACTTC. The chain has TRBV12-3 or TRBV12-4 and TRBJ2-7; 10 bases are a match to TRBD1. After removal of 4 bases from V and 1 base from J, the junction contained 13 bases not matched to a gene. This CDR3 region has 18 residues.

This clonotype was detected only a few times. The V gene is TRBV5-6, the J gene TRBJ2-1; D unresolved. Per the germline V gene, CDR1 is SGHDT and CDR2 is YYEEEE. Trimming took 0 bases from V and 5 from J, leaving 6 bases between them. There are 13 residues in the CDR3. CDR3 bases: TGTGCCAGCAGCTTGGGACATGACAATGAGCAGTTCTTC. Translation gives CASSLGHDNEQFF.

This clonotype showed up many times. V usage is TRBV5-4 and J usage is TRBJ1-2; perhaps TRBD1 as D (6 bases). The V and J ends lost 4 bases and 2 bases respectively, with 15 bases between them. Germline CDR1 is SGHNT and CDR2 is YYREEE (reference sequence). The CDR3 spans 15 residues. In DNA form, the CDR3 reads TGTGCCAGCAGCCCTTCGGGGGGGCAGAACTATGGCTACACCTTC. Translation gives CASSPSGGQNYGYTF.

CDR3 loop: CASRLRQGGDTEAFF. In DNA, the CDR3 is TGTGCCAGCAGACTACGACAGGGCGGGGACACTGAAGCTTTCTTT. The chain couples TRBV12-3 or TRBV12-4 to TRBJ1-1; 7 nucleotides line up with TRBD1. This CDR3 is 15 amino acids long. With V trimmed by 6 bases and J by 3 bases, 10 bases remained unmatched.

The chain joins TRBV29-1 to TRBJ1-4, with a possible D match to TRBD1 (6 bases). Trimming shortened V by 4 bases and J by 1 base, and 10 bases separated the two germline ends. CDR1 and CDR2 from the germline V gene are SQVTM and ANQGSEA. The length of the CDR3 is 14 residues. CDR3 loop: CSVAGGGTNEKLFF. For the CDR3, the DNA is TGCAGCGTTGCGGGGGGCGGAACTAATGAAAAACTGTTTTTT.

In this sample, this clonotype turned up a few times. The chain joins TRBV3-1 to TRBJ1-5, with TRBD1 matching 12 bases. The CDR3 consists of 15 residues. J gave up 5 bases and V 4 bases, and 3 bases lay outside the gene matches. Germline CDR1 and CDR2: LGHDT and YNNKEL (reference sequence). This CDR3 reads CASSRDRGRDQPQHF. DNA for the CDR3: TGTGCCAGCAGCCGGGACAGGGGGCGGGATCAGCCCCAGCATTTT.

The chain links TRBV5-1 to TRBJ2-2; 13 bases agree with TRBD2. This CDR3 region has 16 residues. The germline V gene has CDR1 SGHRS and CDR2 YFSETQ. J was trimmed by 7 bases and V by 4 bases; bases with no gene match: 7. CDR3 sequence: CASSTGLAGAVGELFF. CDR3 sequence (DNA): TGCGCCAGCAGCACCGGACTAGCGGGAGCGGTCGGGGAGCTGTTTTTT.

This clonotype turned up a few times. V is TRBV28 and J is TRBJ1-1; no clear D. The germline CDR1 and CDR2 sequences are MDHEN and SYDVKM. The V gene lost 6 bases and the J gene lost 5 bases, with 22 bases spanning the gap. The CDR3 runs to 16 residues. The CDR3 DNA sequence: TGTGCCAGCAGCTTTTCGCGGCGGAAGGTTTTTACTGAAGCTTTCTTT. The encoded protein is CASSFSRRKVFTEAFF.

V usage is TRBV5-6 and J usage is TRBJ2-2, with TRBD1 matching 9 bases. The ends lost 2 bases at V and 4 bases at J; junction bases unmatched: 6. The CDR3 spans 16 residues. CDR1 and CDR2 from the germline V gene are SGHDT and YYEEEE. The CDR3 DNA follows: TGTGCCAGCAGCTTTACAGGGGGCGCGGCCACCGGGGAGCTGTTTTTT. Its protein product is CASSFTGGAATGELFF.

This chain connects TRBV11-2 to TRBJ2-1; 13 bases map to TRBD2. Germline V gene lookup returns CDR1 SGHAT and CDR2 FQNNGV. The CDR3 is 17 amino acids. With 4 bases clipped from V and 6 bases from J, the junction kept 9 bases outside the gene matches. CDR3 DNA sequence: TGTGCCAGCAGCTCTCTCCAAGGACTAGCGGGAGCCAATGAGCAGTTCTTC. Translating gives CASSSLQGLAGANEQFF.

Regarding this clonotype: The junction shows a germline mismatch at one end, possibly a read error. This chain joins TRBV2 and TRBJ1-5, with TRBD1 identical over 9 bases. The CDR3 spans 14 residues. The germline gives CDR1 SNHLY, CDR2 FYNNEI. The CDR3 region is CACSTGGRDQPQHF. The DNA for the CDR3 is TGTGCCTGCAGTACAGGGGGCAGGGATCAGCCCCAGCATTTT.

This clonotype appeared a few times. CDR3: CASSLSLAGGPYNEQFF. In DNA, the CDR3 is TGTGCCAGCAGCTTAAGCCTAGCGGGTGGCCCCTACAATGAGCAGTTCTTC. The V call is TRBV7-6, the J call TRBJ2-1, with 8 bases identical to TRBD2. Germline CDR1 SGHVS, CDR2 FNYEAQ. V was clipped by 2 bases and J by 2 bases; unmatched bases: 8. This CDR3 has 17 residues.

CDR3 in amino acids: CASSYRGITNTEAFF. CDR3 nucleotide sequence: TGTGCCAGCAGTTACCGGGGGATTACGAACACTGAAGCTTTCTTT. The chain recombines TRBV5-6 with TRBJ1-1, with D possibly TRBD1 on 5 matching bases. Germline-derived CDR1 and CDR2 are SGHDT and YYEEEE. V dropped 5 bases and J dropped 1 base, with 15 bases sitting between them. The CDR3 extends over 15 amino acids.

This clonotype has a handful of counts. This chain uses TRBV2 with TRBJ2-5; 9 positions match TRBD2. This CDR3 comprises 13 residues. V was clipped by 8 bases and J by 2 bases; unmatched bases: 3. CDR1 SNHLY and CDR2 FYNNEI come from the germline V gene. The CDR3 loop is CASASGTQETQYF. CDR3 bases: TGTGCCAGCGCTAGCGGGACGCAAGAGACCCAGTACTTC.

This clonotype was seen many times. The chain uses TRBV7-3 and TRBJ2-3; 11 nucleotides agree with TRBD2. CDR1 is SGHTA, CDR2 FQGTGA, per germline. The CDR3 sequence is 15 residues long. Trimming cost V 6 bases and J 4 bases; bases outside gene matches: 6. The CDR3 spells CASSYSGGASDTQYF. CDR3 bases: TGTGCCAGCAGTTATAGCGGGGGGGCGTCAGATACGCAGTATTTT.

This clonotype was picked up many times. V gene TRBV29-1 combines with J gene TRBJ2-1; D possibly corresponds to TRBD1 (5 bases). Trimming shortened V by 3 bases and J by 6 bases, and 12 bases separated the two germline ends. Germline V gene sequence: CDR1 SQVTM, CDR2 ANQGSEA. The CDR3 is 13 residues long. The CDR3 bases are TGCAGCGTTGATAGGGGCACTGCCAATGAGCAGTTCTTC. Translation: CSVDRGTANEQFF.

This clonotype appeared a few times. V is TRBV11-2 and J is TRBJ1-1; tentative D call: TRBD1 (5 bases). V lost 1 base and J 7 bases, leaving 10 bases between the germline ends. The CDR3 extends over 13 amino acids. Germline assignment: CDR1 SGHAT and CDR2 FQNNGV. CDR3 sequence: CASSLGPQGEAFF. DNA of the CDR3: TGTGCCAGCAGCTTAGGACCGCAGGGTGAAGCTTTCTTT. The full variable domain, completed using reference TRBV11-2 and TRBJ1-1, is EAGVAQSPRYKIIEKRQSVAFWCNPISGHATLYWYQQILGQGPKLLIQFQNNGVVDDSQLPKDRFSAERLKGVDSTLKIQPAKLEDSAVYLCASSLGPQGEAFFGQGTRLTVV.